These 26 T cell receptor beta chains came from one sample sequenced in a study of blood T cell repertoires in COVID-19. Profiling relied on immunoSEQ multiplex PCR, and the TCRdb table lists in-frame clones only, not all of them. This table has almost 500,000 clones, roughly nine tenths appearing once. Sample: PBMCs or T cells enriched from blood (not recorded which). Receptor source: an older woman who had recovered from COVID-19.

CDR3: CASSSRKGSQSTDTQYF. The CDR3 bases are TGTGCCAGCAGCTCTCGAAAGGGGTCCCAAAGCACAGATACGCAGTATTTT. The rearrangement uses TRBV28 and TRBJ2-3, with D perhaps matching TRBD1 (5 bases). The V gene's germline CDR1 is MDHEN and CDR2 SYDVKM. The V gene lost 6 bases and the J gene lost 0 bases, with 19 bases spanning the gap. CDR3 length equals 17 residues.

The chain joins TRBV19 to TRBJ2-1, with D possibly matching TRBD1 (5 bases). The CDR3 loop spans 15 amino acids. Trimming left V 0 bases short and J 6 bases short, with 12 bases between. Germline CDR1 is LNHDA and CDR2 is SQIVND (reference sequence). CDR3 protein: CASSIDRLQVNEQFF. The CDR3 DNA is TGTGCCAGTAGTATAGATCGGTTACAGGTCAATGAGCAGTTCTTC.

This chain connects TRBV27 to TRBJ2-7; D is uncertain. The CDR3 consists of 17 residues. Trimming took 5 bases from V and 2 from J, leaving 22 bases between them. The germline gives CDR1 MNHEY, CDR2 SMNVEV (reference sequence). The CDR3 here is CASSPYTPGRPAYEQYV. DNA for the CDR3: TGTGCCAGCAGTCCCTATACCCCAGGCAGGCCCGCCTACGAGCAGTACGTC.

This chain joins TRBV5-6 and TRBJ2-1; D may be TRBD1 (6 bases). Trimming shortened V by 3 bases and J by 6 bases, and 16 bases separated the two germline ends. There are 15 residues in the CDR3. CDR1 and CDR2 from the germline V gene are SGHDT and YYEEEE. CDR3 coding DNA: TGTGCCAGCAGCTCGTACTCTGTAGGGGGCAATGAGCAGTTCTTC. This codes for CASSSYSVGGNEQFF.

The chain employs TRBV6-2 or TRBV6-3 and TRBJ2-7; D uncertain. The CDR3 has 14 residues. V lost 2 bases and J lost 2, with 10 bases in between. CDR1 and CDR2 (germline): MNHEY, SVGEGT. CDR3 sequence (DNA): TGTGCCAGCAGTTACGTGACACGGACCTACGAGCAGTACTTC. Amino acid sequence: CASSYVTRTYEQYF.

The chain carries TRBV6-1 and TRBJ1-5, with TRBD1 as a possible D gene (5 bases). Germline V gene lookup returns CDR1 MNHNS and CDR2 SASEGT. CDR3 length: 15 amino acids. Trimming shortened V by 2 bases and J by 7 bases, and 15 bases separated the two germline ends. CDR3 amino acids: CASSELAGKGQPQHF. In DNA form, the CDR3 reads TGTGCCAGCAGTGAATTGGCAGGGAAGGGCCAGCCCCAGCATTTT.

The V gene is TRBV6-4, the J gene TRBJ1-2, with 9 bases identical to TRBD1. After removal of 6 bases from V and 3 bases from J, the junction contained 8 bases not matched to a gene. The CDR3 spans 15 residues. Germline V gene data show CDR1 as MRHNA and CDR2 as SNTAGT. The CDR3: CASRPDTGGDYGYTF. The CDR3 region has the DNA TGTGCCAGCAGACCCGATACAGGGGGCGACTATGGCTACACCTTC.

The chain uses TRBV7-6 and TRBJ2-1, with D uncertain. The CDR3 spans 13 residues. Germline values: CDR1 SGHVS, CDR2 FNYEAQ. The germline V and J ends were trimmed by 3 bases and 2 bases, with 5 bases remaining between them. The CDR3 sequence is CASSFGPYNEQFF. The CDR3 DNA reads as TGTGCCAGCAGCTTTGGGCCCTACAATGAGCAGTTCTTC.

The rearrangement links TRBV5-6 to TRBJ1-4; D gene ambiguous. Trimming took off 8 bases at V and 8 bases at J, with 16 bases between the two ends. CDR3 length: 13 amino acids. The germline V gene encodes CDR1 SGHDT and CDR2 YYEEEE. CDR3 in DNA: TGTGCCAGTTCGGCCCCGACGGGGGAAAAACTGTTTTTT. Its protein is CASSAPTGEKLFF.

Here the CDR3 reads CASRWAGAEAFF. The CDR3 region has the DNA TGTGCCAGTAGGTGGGCCGGCGCTGAAGCTTTCTTT. The chain carries TRBV19 and TRBJ1-1; D is uncertain. This CDR3 spans 12 amino acids. Germline CDR1 and CDR2: LNHDA and SQIVND (reference sequence). Trimming took 6 bases from V and 6 from J, leaving 11 bases between them.

The CDR3 nucleotides read TGTGCCAGCATTAACAGGGTCACAGATACGCAGTATTTT. The encoded protein is CASINRVTDTQYF. The chain uses TRBV2 and TRBJ2-3, with D possibly being TRBD1 (6 bases). This CDR3 spans 13 amino acids. From germline, CDR1 is SNHLY and CDR2 FYNNEI. Trimming removed 7 bases from V and 2 bases from J, with 10 bases in between.

The V and J genes are TRBV14 and TRBJ1-4; D might be TRBD1 (5 bases). The length of the CDR3 is 14 residues. V was cut by 3 bases and J by 7 bases, with 12 bases left in between. The germline V gene encodes CDR1 SGHDN and CDR2 FVKESK. CDR3 in amino acids: CASSHPGRGEKLFF. CDR3 coding DNA: TGTGCCAGCAGCCACCCGGGTAGGGGTGAAAAACTGTTTTTT.

The chain is built from TRBV5-4 and TRBJ2-1; the D gene is possibly TRBD1 (5 bases). V was clipped by 3 bases and J by 8 bases, with 12 bases between them. Germline CDR1 is SGHNT and CDR2 is YYREEE (reference sequence). The CDR3 contains 13 residues. The CDR3 nucleotides are TGTGCCAGCAGCTCCTTCGCAGGGTATGAGCAGTTCTTC. This gives the protein CASSSFAGYEQFF.

CDR3 loop: CASSKGTGESRGANVLTF. CDR3 sequence (DNA): TGTGCCAGCAGCAAAGGGACAGGGGAGAGCCGTGGGGCCAACGTCCTGACTTTC. This rearrangement joins TRBV21-1 to TRBJ2-6; the tabulated D call, TRBD1, remains unverified against the DNA. TRBV21-1 is assigned pseudogene status. The CDR3 length is 18 residues.

This rearrangement joins TRBV6-5 to TRBJ1-2, with 7 bases lining up with TRBD1. CDR1 is MNHEY and CDR2 is SVGAGI in the germline V gene. This CDR3 contains 16 residues. The V and J ends lost 2 bases and 0 bases, in that order; junction bases with no gene match: 6. Written as DNA, the CDR3 is TGTGCCAGCAGTTACAAGGGGACAGATGCTAACTATGGCTACACCTTC. Its translation: CASSYKGTDANYGYTF.

This chain connects TRBV23-1 to TRBJ1-6, with D tentatively TRBD1 (5 bases). TRBV23-1 is given ORF status, its function remaining uncertain. V was cut by 4 bases and J by 4 bases, with 8 bases left in between. This CDR3 spans 14 amino acids. The CDR3 reads CASSRQTYNSPLHF. The CDR3 nucleotides are TGCGCCAGCAGTCGACAGACATATAATTCACCCCTCCACTTT.

This rearrangement joins TRBV29-1 to TRBJ1-1, with 8 positions matching TRBD1. Germline CDR1 and CDR2: SQVTM and ANQGSEA. J gave up 4 bases and V 0 bases, and 4 bases lay outside the gene matches. The length of the CDR3 is 14 residues. This CDR3 reads CSVEEDRAATEAFF. DNA for the CDR3: TGCAGCGTTGAAGAGGACAGGGCCGCCACTGAAGCTTTCTTT.

The chain couples TRBV6-6 to TRBJ2-7, with D perhaps TRBD1 (5 bases). V lost 5 bases and J 5 bases, leaving 19 bases between the germline ends. CDR1 is MNHNY, CDR2 SVGAGI, per germline (reference sequence). The CDR3 is 15 residues long. The CDR3 coding sequence is TGTGCCAGCAGTACCCTAAACCAGGGATCCCACGAGCAGTACGTC. Its protein is CASSTLNQGSHEQYV.

The chain joins TRBV5-6 to TRBJ1-5; D is possibly TRBD1 (6 bases). The CDR3 covers 14 residues. The ends were cut back, 0 bases at V and 3 bases at J, with 7 bases in the middle. In germline, CDR1 is SGHDT, CDR2 YYEEEE. The CDR3 region has the DNA TGTGCCAGCAGCTTGGGGACAGACAATCAGCCCCAGCATTTT. This sequence encodes CASSLGTDNQPQHF.

This chain links TRBV5-1 with TRBJ1-5; no clear D gene. There are 13 residues in the CDR3. Trimming left V 5 bases short and J 4 bases short, with 10 bases between. Germline-derived CDR1 and CDR2 are SGHRS and YFSETQ. This CDR3 reads CASRNTLNQPQHF. The CDR3 DNA reads as TGCGCCAGCAGGAACACCCTGAATCAGCCCCAGCATTTT.

This clone appeared once. The CDR3 loop is CASSPFNQPQHF. DNA for the CDR3: TGTGCCAGCAGCCCTTTCAATCAGCCCCAGCATTTT. The chain recombines TRBV5-4 with TRBJ1-5; D not certain. CDR3 length equals 12 residues. Trimming removed 4 bases at V and 3 bases at J, with 5 bases between. Germline-derived CDR1 and CDR2 are SGHNT and YYREEE (reference sequence).

This clone has only one observation. The V call is TRBV19, the J call TRBJ2-3; the match to TRBD2 covers 8 bases. Germline loops: CDR1 LNHDA, CDR2 SQIVND (reference sequence). With V trimmed by 8 bases and J by 6 bases, 13 bases remained unmatched. This CDR3 spans 15 amino acids. The CDR3 loop reads CASSKTGGAVDTQYF. Here the CDR3 DNA reads TGTGCCAGTTCCAAGACGGGAGGGGCAGTGGATACGCAGTATTTT.

This clone was recorded at least ten times. The identical CDR3 is also encoded by other nucleotide sequences in the sample. The chain combines TRBV10-1 with TRBJ1-1; D unresolved. The CDR3 is 13 amino acids. V was pared by 0 bases and J by 4 bases, with 6 bases between. Germline V gene sequence: CDR1 WNHNN, CDR2 SYGVQD (reference sequence). CDR3 nucleotide sequence: TGCGCCAGCAGTGAGTCCCGGGTCACTGAAGCTTTCTTT. This sequence encodes CASSESRVTEAFF.

The chain is built from TRBV5-4 and TRBJ2-3; a possible D gene is TRBD1 (5 bases). Germline V gives CDR1 SGHNT, CDR2 YYREEE (reference sequence). V lost 0 bases and J lost 2, with 13 bases in between. The CDR3 is 16 residues long. CDR3 bases: TGTGCCAGCAGCTTGGATAGGGGATCCAACACAGATACGCAGTATTTT. It specifies CASSLDRGSNTDTQYF. The full variable domain, in which reference TRBV5-4 and TRBJ2-3 provide the parts outside the CDR3, is ETGVTQSPTHLIKTRGQQVTLRCSSQSGHNTVSWYQQALGQGPQFIFQYYREEENGRGNFPPRFSGLQFPNYSSELNVNALELDDSALYLCASSLDRGSNTDTQYFGPGTRLTVL.

V is TRBV27 and J is TRBJ1-4; 8 bases are a match to TRBD1. This CDR3 has 15 amino acids. Trimming at V came to 5 bases and at J to 5 bases, leaving 7 bases not matched to a gene. Per the germline V gene, CDR1 is MNHEY and CDR2 is SMNVEV (reference sequence). The CDR3 coding sequence is TGTGCCAGCAGTGCCATGACAGGGGCAAATGAAAAACTGTTTTTT. Translation gives CASSAMTGANEKLFF.

The V gene is TRBV5-4, the J gene TRBJ2-7; D is possibly TRBD1 (5 bases). The germline V gene encodes CDR1 SGHNT and CDR2 YYREEE (reference sequence). The length of the CDR3 is 11 residues. The CDR3 bases are TGCCCCCAACAGGAAAGGTACGAGCAGTACGTC. Translated, it gives CPQQERYEQYV.